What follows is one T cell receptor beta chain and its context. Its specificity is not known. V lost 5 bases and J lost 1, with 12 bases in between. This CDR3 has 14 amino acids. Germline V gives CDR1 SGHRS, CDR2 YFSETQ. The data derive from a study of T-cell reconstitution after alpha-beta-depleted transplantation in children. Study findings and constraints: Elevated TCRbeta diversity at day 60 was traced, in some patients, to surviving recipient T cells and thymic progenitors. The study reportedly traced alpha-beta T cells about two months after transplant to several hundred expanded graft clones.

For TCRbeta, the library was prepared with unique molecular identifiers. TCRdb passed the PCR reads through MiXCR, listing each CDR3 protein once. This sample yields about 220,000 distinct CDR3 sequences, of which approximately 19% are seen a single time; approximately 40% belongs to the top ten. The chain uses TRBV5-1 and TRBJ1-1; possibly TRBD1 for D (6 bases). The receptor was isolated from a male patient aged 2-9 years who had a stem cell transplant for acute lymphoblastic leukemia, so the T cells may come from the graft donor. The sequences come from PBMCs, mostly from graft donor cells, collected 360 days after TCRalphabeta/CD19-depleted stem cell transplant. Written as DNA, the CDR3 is TGCGCCAGCAGGGCGGGACATAAGAACACTGAAGCTTTCTTT. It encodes CASRAGHKNTEAFF.